Following are 21 T cell receptor beta chains from one sample sequenced in a study of Tregs in tolerant kidney transplant recipients. Using immunoSEQ multiplex PCR, the repertoire was profiled, and TCRdb retains in-frame clones only, with some absent. The sample includes over 60,000 clones, 65% to 85% of them seen just once. Sequenced sample: CD4+ T cells from blood. Every receptor here comes from a human donor in good health.

The genes are TRBV7-2 and TRBJ1-4; D might be TRBD1 (5 bases). CDR1 and CDR2 (germline): SGHTA, FQGNSA. The CDR3 loop spans 15 amino acids. Trimming stripped 6 bases from V and 8 bases from J, with 19 bases between. The CDR3 loop is CASRDGLGPIEKLFF. Here the CDR3 DNA reads TGTGCCAGCAGAGACGGACTGGGACCAATCGAAAAACTGTTTTTT.

This clone is a singleton in its sample. The chain carries TRBV7-9 and TRBJ2-5, with D unclear. V was cut by 5 bases and J by 5 bases, with 9 bases left in between. This CDR3 has 12 amino acids. Germline CDR1 is SEHNR and CDR2 is FQNEAQ (reference sequence). The CDR3 region is CASSPHGETQYF. Written as DNA, the CDR3 is TGTGCCAGCAGCCCTCACGGGGAGACCCAGTACTTC.

The chain employs TRBV7-9 and TRBJ2-7; D is unclear. The CDR3 runs to 11 residues. Germline V gene data show CDR1 as SEHNR and CDR2 as FQNEAQ (reference sequence). Trimming shortened V by 5 bases and J by 3 bases, and 5 bases separated the two germline ends. CDR3 region: CASSPDYEQYF. CDR3 bases: TGTGCCAGCAGCCCAGACTACGAGCAGTACTTC.

This chain joins TRBV5-6 and TRBJ2-2; D is unresolved. Germline CDR1 and CDR2: SGHDT and YYEEEE. The ends were cut back, 2 bases at V and 6 bases at J, with 11 bases in the middle. The CDR3 is 14 amino acids. The CDR3, as DNA: TGTGCCAGCAGCTTAGGCTCCTCGTCCGGGGAGCTGTTTTTT. Protein: CASSLGSSSGELFF.

This chain connects TRBV5-4 to TRBJ1-3; no definite D call. The ends were cut back, 0 bases at V and 9 bases at J, with 16 bases in the middle. CDR3 length: 15 amino acids. Germline assignment: CDR1 SGHNT and CDR2 YYREEE (reference sequence). The CDR3 loop reads CASSLAPEPRGTIYF. The CDR3 DNA reads as TGTGCCAGCAGCTTGGCCCCAGAACCCCGGGGCACCATATATTTT.

The chain is built from TRBV7-9 and TRBJ1-1; D is unclear. The V and J ends lost 6 bases and 5 bases respectively, with 16 bases between them. The germline CDR1 and CDR2 sequences are SEHNR and FQNEAQ (reference sequence). The CDR3 sequence is 14 residues long. The CDR3, as DNA: TGTGCCAGCAGAGAACCCCTCCTAAGGACTGAAGCTTTCTTT. Translating gives CASREPLLRTEAFF.

This chain uses TRBV7-9 with TRBJ2-3, with 9 bases that match TRBD1. V shed 3 bases, J shed 0 bases, and the junction held 4 bases outside the gene matches. Germline V gives CDR1 SEHNR, CDR2 FQNEAQ (reference sequence). The CDR3 runs 16 residues. The CDR3, as DNA: TGTGCCAGCAGCTTCACAGGGGGCATAAGCACAGATACGCAGTATTTT. Encoded protein: CASSFTGGISTDTQYF.

The chain joins TRBV4-2 to TRBJ2-1; TRBD2 is a possible D gene (5 bases). CDR3 size: 15 residues. Trimming stripped 6 bases from V and 2 bases from J, with 14 bases between. Germline CDR1 reads LGHNA; CDR2 reads YNFKEQ. The CDR3 region is CASRKASGPYNEQFF. CDR3 DNA sequence: TGTGCCAGCAGGAAAGCGAGCGGCCCCTACAATGAGCAGTTCTTC.

The table lists this clone with a few counts. V and J are TRBV6-5 and TRBJ2-1; D is ambiguous. The CDR3 has 11 amino acids. V was shortened by 6 bases and J by 9 bases, with 9 bases between the two germline ends. CDR1 is MNHEY, CDR2 SVGAGI, per germline. In DNA, the CDR3 is TGTGCCAGCAGCCTTAAGGGTGAGCAGTTCTTC. Translated, it gives CASSLKGEQFF.

This clone was counted once. J is TRBJ2-3 and V is TRBV5-1; no firm D call. Germline values: CDR1 SGHRS, CDR2 YFSETQ. The CDR3 is made up of 15 amino acids. V gave up 4 bases and J gave up 0 bases, with 12 bases separating them. In DNA form, the CDR3 reads TGCGCCAGCAGCGGCCCCTTCCCTAGCACAGATACGCAGTATTTT. This encodes CASSGPFPSTDTQYF.

This chain links TRBV6-4 with TRBJ2-5, with TRBD1 as a possible D gene (6 bases). CDR1 and CDR2 from the germline V gene are MRHNA and SNTAGT. The V end lost 7 bases, the J end lost 3 bases, and 30 bases lay between the germline ends. CDR3 length: 19 amino acids. Written as DNA, the CDR3 is TGTGCCAGCACCAATAACCAGCAGCTGCGCCAGGGGCCCAAAGAGACCCAGTACTTC. Translation gives CASTNNQQLRQGPKETQYF.

Details on this clone: The junction departs from germline at one end; a sequencing error may be responsible. The rearrangement links TRBV11-2 to TRBJ2-1, with D tentatively TRBD1 or TRBD2 (6 bases each). CDR3 length: 17 residues. CDR1 and CDR2 from the germline V gene are SGHAT and FQNNGV. CDR3 nucleotides: TGTGCCAGCAGCTTGAGTCTCACGCGGGACACCTACACTGAGCAGTTCTTC. It encodes CASSLSLTRDTYTEQFF.

V gene TRBV6-6 combines with J gene TRBJ1-1; D might be TRBD1 (5 bases). Trimming shortened V by 4 bases and J by 1 base, and 16 bases separated the two germline ends. Germline CDR1 reads MNHNY; CDR2 reads SVGAGI (reference sequence). The CDR3 is made up of 16 amino acids. Written as DNA, the CDR3 is TGTGCCAGCAGTTTCACAGGAGGGTTTTGGAACACTGAAGCTTTCTTT. Translating gives CASSFTGGFWNTEAFF.

The genes are TRBV19 and TRBJ2-2; 7 bases agree with TRBD1. J lost 3 bases, V lost 7 bases, and 8 bases had no gene match. CDR3 size: 15 residues. Germline V CDR1 and CDR2: LNHDA, SQIVND (reference sequence). CDR3 sequence reads: CASIPGQYYTGELFF. In DNA, the CDR3 is TGTGCCAGTATCCCGGGACAGTATTACACCGGGGAGCTGTTTTTT.

The chain has TRBV5-1 and TRBJ2-7; D is tentatively TRBD1 or TRBD2 (5 bases each). This CDR3 has 15 amino acids. V lost 4 bases, J lost 0 bases, and 14 bases lay in between. The germline V gene encodes CDR1 SGHRS and CDR2 YFSETQ. The CDR3, as DNA: TGCGCCAGCAGCCCGGGGACGGGGAGCTCCTACGAGCAGTACTTC. Translated: CASSPGTGSSYEQYF.

The DNA for the CDR3 is TGTGCCAGCAGCTTGAGGCTGGGGATCCAAGAGACCCAGTACTTC. It codes for CASSLRLGIQETQYF. The V gene is TRBV5-4, the J gene TRBJ2-5; D is undetermined. Germline CDR1 is SGHNT and CDR2 is YYREEE (reference sequence). CDR3 length: 15 residues. The V end lost 1 base, the J end lost 1 base, and 11 bases lay between the germline ends.

This chain connects TRBV6-6 to TRBJ1-2, with D maybe TRBD1 (5 bases). Germline CDR1 MNHNY, CDR2 SVGAGI (reference sequence). The CDR3 sequence is 11 residues long. V was cut by 5 bases and J by 8 bases, with 9 bases left in between. Here the CDR3 DNA reads TGTGCCAGCAGTCCCAGGGACGGCTACACCTTC. This sequence encodes CASSPRDGYTF.

This clone was detected only a few times. The J gene is TRBJ2-3, the V gene TRBV10-3; 10 nucleotides align to TRBD1. After removal of 6 bases from V and 2 bases from J, the junction contained 8 bases not matched to a gene. CDR1 ENHRY and CDR2 SYGVKD come from the germline V gene. CDR3 length: 16 residues. The chain's CDR3 is CAIRRQGAGNTDTQYF. The DNA for the CDR3 is TGTGCCATCAGAAGACAGGGGGCGGGCAACACAGATACGCAGTATTTT.

V gene TRBV13 combines with J gene TRBJ2-1; D call uncertain. V lost 3 bases, J lost 10 bases, and 10 bases lay in between. CDR1 is PRHDT, CDR2 FYEKMQ, per germline (reference sequence). The CDR3 is 12 residues long. The CDR3 DNA reads TGTGCCAGCAGCTTTGAGCCCTGGGAGCAGTTCTTC. This translates into CASSFEPWEQFF.

V usage is TRBV29-1 and J usage is TRBJ1-2, with 9 nucleotides matching TRBD1. This CDR3 has 11 amino acids. Per germline, CDR1 SQVTM and CDR2 ANQGSEA. V gave up 7 bases and J gave up 8 bases; unmatched junction bases: 5. The CDR3 region has the DNA TGCAGCGCACGACAGGGGGACGGCTACACCTTC. Its protein is CSARQGDGYTF.

The chain carries TRBV12-5 and TRBJ2-1; possibly TRBD2 for D (5 bases). CDR1 and CDR2 (germline): LGHNT, FRNRAP. This CDR3 comprises 15 residues. Trimming cost V 3 bases and J 6 bases, with 15 bases left between them. The CDR3, as DNA: TGTGCTAGTGGTTTCTCAAAGGAGCGGTTCAATGAGCAGTTCTTC. Translation gives CASGFSKERFNEQFF.